One and the same sample provided the 13 T cell receptor beta chains below, sequenced in a study of early T cells in non-severe SARS-CoV-2 infection. TCRdb re-called the 5' RACE reads through MiXCR, storing one row per CDR3 protein. The repertoire consists of roughly 35,000 distinct CDR3 sequences, with about 3.9% occurring once and the leading ten covering 8% to 10%. The sequencing input was whole blood. These receptors were collected from an adult who was a healthcare worker with PCR-confirmed SARS-CoV-2 infection or an uninfected control (not recorded which).

Many counts were recorded for this clonotype. The V gene is TRBV28, the J gene TRBJ2-3; D unclear. CDR1 MDHEN and CDR2 SYDVKM come from the germline V gene. V lost 7 bases, J lost 0 bases, and 14 bases lay in between. The CDR3 runs to 15 residues. The DNA of the CDR3 is TGTGCCAGCACCTTCGGCCGAACTAGCACAGATACGCAGTATTTT. As protein: CASTFGRTSTDTQYF.

This clonotype was recorded at least ten times. The CDR3 DNA is TGTGCCAGCAGTTTAGCGGGAGGCTACAATGAGCAGTTCTTC. Its translation is CASSLAGGYNEQFF. The rearrangement links TRBV12-3 or TRBV12-4 to TRBJ2-1; the D gene is possibly TRBD2 (6 bases). V lost 0 bases and J lost 3, with 6 bases in between. This CDR3 region has 14 residues.

In this sample, this clonotype turned up many times. This rearrangement joins TRBV6-5 to TRBJ2-5; 8 bases are a match to TRBD1. The germline V gene has CDR1 MNHEY and CDR2 SVGAGI. V shed 0 bases and J 0 bases; nucleotides not matched to a gene: 6. CDR3 length: 17 residues. The CDR3 DNA reads as TGTGCCAGCAGTTACTCGGGGACAGGCCCGTACCAAGAGACCCAGTACTTC. This gives the protein CASSYSGTGPYQETQYF.

This clonotype was counted at least ten times. The genes are TRBV10-2 and TRBJ2-2; D gene unclear. CDR3 length: 14 amino acids. The germline V gene encodes CDR1 WSHSY and CDR2 SAAADI. V gave up 2 bases and J gave up 6 bases, with 10 bases separating them. CDR3 DNA sequence: TGCGCCAGCAGTGAGATAGTAGAGGCCGGGGAGCTGTTTTTT. This gives the protein CASSEIVEAGELFF.

This clonotype was picked up a small number of times. The V and J genes are TRBV7-9 and TRBJ2-1; 11 bases fit TRBD2. CDR1 and CDR2 from the germline V gene are SEHNR and FQNEAQ (reference sequence). The CDR3 runs to 16 residues. V trimming: 5 bases; J trimming: 7 bases; junction bases outside the gene matches: 10. The CDR3 protein is CASSGGIGLAGNEQFF. The CDR3 DNA is TGTGCCAGCAGCGGCGGGATCGGACTAGCGGGTAATGAGCAGTTCTTC.

This clonotype appeared many times. V and J are TRBV2 and TRBJ1-1; perhaps TRBD1 as D (6 bases). The CDR3 contains 15 residues. The V end was cut by 2 bases, the J end by 4 bases, with 14 bases between. Germline CDR1 reads SNHLY; CDR2 reads FYNNEI. In DNA, the CDR3 is TGTGCCAGCAGTGAAACCCAGGGGAGTGGCACTGAAGCTTTCTTT. As protein: CASSETQGSGTEAFF.

The sample holds many counts of this clonotype. The rearrangement joins TRBV3-1 to TRBJ2-3; 11 nucleotides align to TRBD2. With V trimmed by 2 bases and J by 8 bases, 9 bases remained unmatched. The CDR3 sequence is 16 residues long. Per the germline V gene, CDR1 is LGHDT and CDR2 is YNNKEL (reference sequence). The CDR3 loop reads CASSQRTSGSHGTQYF. The DNA for the CDR3 is TGTGCCAGCAGCCAACGAACTAGCGGGAGCCATGGTACGCAGTATTTT.

This clonotype appeared a few times. The V and J genes are TRBV6-2 or TRBV6-3 and TRBJ2-1; D perhaps matches TRBD2 (5 bases). CDR1 MNHEY and CDR2 SVGEGT come from the germline V gene. The CDR3 sequence is 15 residues long. V gave up 6 bases and J gave up 0 bases, with 12 bases separating them. CDR3 amino acids: CASSRAGSSYNEQFF. The CDR3 coding sequence is TGTGCCAGCAGCCGGGCGGGTAGCTCCTACAATGAGCAGTTCTTC.

Many counts were recorded for this clonotype. The chain links TRBV6-2 or TRBV6-3 to TRBJ1-1; TRBD1 matches 10 bases. Germline CDR1 is MNHEY and CDR2 is SVGEGT. The CDR3 covers 17 residues. The V gene end was trimmed by 2 bases and the J gene end by 4 bases; junction bases not matched to a gene: 10. The CDR3 nucleotides read TGTGCCAGCAGTTACCGAAGGCCGGGACAGGGGAGCACTGAAGCTTTCTTT. As protein: CASSYRRPGQGSTEAFF.

In its sample, this clonotype was seen many times. The chain has TRBV29-1 and TRBJ2-1; D is uncertain. Per the germline V gene, CDR1 is SQVTM and CDR2 is ANQGSEA. This CDR3 has 16 amino acids. V was trimmed by 1 base and J by 0 bases, leaving 13 bases between them. CDR3 nucleotides: TGCAGCGTTGAAGGGGTAGCTCAATCCTCCTACAATGAGCAGTTCTTC. It is translated as CSVEGVAQSSYNEQFF.

This clonotype appeared many times. The chain couples TRBV30 to TRBJ2-7; D not resolved. V was cut by 0 bases and J by 2 bases, with 11 bases left in between. The CDR3 has 14 residues. CDR1 GTSNPN and CDR2 SVGIG come from the germline V gene (reference sequence). The CDR3 DNA is TGTGCCTGGAGTGTAGGTCGCCATCCCTACGAGCAGTACGTC. It is translated as CAWSVGRHPYEQYV.

This clonotype was recorded many times. The chain recombines TRBV6-2 or TRBV6-3 with TRBJ2-2, with 8 bases that match TRBD2. V was clipped by 7 bases and J by 7 bases; unmatched bases: 8. Looked up from germline, CDR1 is MNHEY and CDR2 is SVGEGT. This CDR3 has 14 amino acids. In DNA, the CDR3 is TGTGCCAGCACCCAGCGGGAGCGCGGCGGGGAGCTGTTTTTT. Amino acids: CASTQRERGGELFF.

This clonotype was counted at least ten times. The V and J genes are TRBV4-1 and TRBJ1-1, with D perhaps TRBD1 (5 bases). Germline V CDR1 and CDR2: MGHRA, YSYEKL. The CDR3 sequence is 15 residues long. V lost 0 bases to trimming and J lost 1 base, with 9 bases between them. CDR3 in amino acids: CASSQEPGQNTEAFF. DNA of the CDR3: TGCGCCAGCAGCCAAGAGCCGGGGCAGAACACTGAAGCTTTCTTT.